This T cell receptor (beta chain) was identified during a study of long-term antiretroviral therapy in people with HIV (dated 2022 in TCRdb). Study-wide context: The earliest samples were collected approximately a decade before the 2015 WHO recommendation for immediate ART, a period when ART was typically delayed until CD4 counts fell. Test extractions of a monoclonal T-cell line alongside about 35 polyclonal samples showed no cross-contamination during QIAcube processing. The cohort contributed over 150 cryopreserved PBMC samples from under 35 adults with confirmed HIV infection, collected serially over a mean of 6 years (range 1-12). A retrospective serial study tested whether ART initiation and durable HIV suppression were associated with changes in peripheral blood TRB repertoire composition and diversity. About 35% of the 30 participants with HIV were female.

Participants were included only if at least one PBMC sample before ART initiation and at least two post-ART samples were available. Treatment was received in the United States of America by all participants with HIV. Before DNA extraction, cryopreserved samples containing roughly 0.85-11 million PBMC were thawed and washed. At the time of the earliest PBMC sample, participants with HIV were aged between roughly 23 and 60 years. Per participant, PBMC samples came from 1-4 timepoints prior to ART initiation and 2-8 timepoints following ART initiation, for a median of 7 samples. For every participant, serial HIV viral load, CD4+ T-cell count, ART history and demographic data were obtained. A Qiagen kit on a QIAcube was used to extract genomic DNA from unsorted PBMC, with samples processed in batches of 12. Sequencing of the TRB variable region was done with the immunoSEQ hsTCRB v3.0 assay at survey level resolution. A depth of roughly 35,000-55,000 T-cell genomes per sample was targeted for TRB sequencing. An Illumina MiSeq with a v3 150-cycle kit was used to sequence the pooled TRB libraries. In the authors' own workflow: Repertoire analysis ran in R within a reproducible Nextflow workflow covering QC, data transformation and analysis. Custom analyses were implemented in LymphoSeq2, an R package for AIRR-Seq data exploration. Several samples that produced fewer than 5000 total TRB sequences were removed, so fewer than 200 HIV repertoires were analyzed. Among the approximately 190 HIV repertoires that were kept, some 61 were collected before ART initiation and 120 to 140 were collected after ART initiation. Repertoires were downsampled to 5000 TRB nucleotide sequences, with summary statistics averaged over 100 downsampling iterations. TRB sequences were retained for analysis only if CDR3 regions of at least seven amino acids were present. A Shannon entropy-derived clonality score and the Gini coefficient were used to measure diversity. In repertoire networks, the top 5000 CDR3 amino acid sequences were linked whenever an edit distance of one separated two sequences. For TRB CDR3 amino acid sequences, antigen specificity groups and MHC restriction were predicted with GLIPH2. CDR3 amino acid sequences were matched against VDJdb and McPAS-TCR to flag known CMV, EBV, HIV or tissue antigen associations. Pre-ART, post-ART and control groups were compared with Wilcoxon signed-rank tests and Holm-Bonferroni correction. This immuneACCESS table, as held by TCRdb, lists in-frame sequences with V and J called but not all clones. Of the missing ones, under half trace to an unresolved V gene in checked studies; the others have no known cause. For V, J and clone size, that table is used; D and trimming come from the DNA. The sample records approximately 15,000 clones, roughly four fifths of which are singletons. Around 8.3% of the sample rests with the top ten.

About this clone: No cognate antigen has been identified for it. Nothing much larger sits one base from this clone, and base qualities are not available.

V has 2 bases trimmed and J has 3 bases trimmed; junction bases matching no gene number 4. The CDR3, from cysteine to valine, totals 15 residues. The retained sequence is limited to the CDR3, 45 bases, with the frame set at the first base. From a lookup of the germline V gene, CDR1 and CDR2 are SGHTA and FQGNSA. What the authors observed across the whole study: Since PBMC availability was limited, sequencing covered only the TCR beta chain, with no alpha chain pairing. ART initiation was associated with a significant increase in TRB diversity, but diversity stayed significantly below transplant donor controls even after long-term ART. CDR3 length ranges in HIV repertoires were narrower than in controls, and network structure suggested an antigen-experienced repertoire with only a slight naive shift after ART. Inferences about post-ART repertoire changes are limited because no data were available on ART adherence, viral resistance or therapy changes. The repertoire was dominated across all time points by expanded TRB clones identified before ART initiation, although this dominance was seen to fluctuate and to decrease in many PLHIV after ART. The samples were dated from the mid-2000s to the late 2010s, and the ART regimens that were used may be less effective than current ART regimens. Because pre-ART samples had limited cell numbers, unsorted PBMC were profiled rather than sorted CD4+ and CD8+ T cells.

Sequenced material: unsorted PBMCs, taken 0.3 years after starting antiretroviral therapy. The TCR originated in a man in his late teens or twenties with HIV. Recombination joined TRBV7-2 with TRBJ2-7; 10 bases in between match TRBD2. The CDR3 has the sequence CASSLLSGGGYEQYV. Read as DNA, the sequence is TGTGCCAGCAGCTTACTAAGCGGGGGGGGCTACGAGCAGTACGTC.